This T cell receptor (beta chain) was sequenced in a study of CD8+ T cells in alopecia areata. Sequencing templates came from extracted RNA that was reverse transcribed into cDNA. Sequencing used immunoSEQ multiplex PCR; TCRdb keeps in-frame clones, though not all of them. The sample yields roughly 60,000 clones, 40% to 50% seen once. The junction had 3 bases not matched to a gene; V was cut back by 5 bases and J by 2 bases. This CDR3 spans 15 amino acids. Germline CDR1 and CDR2: MDHEN and SYDVKM. In this sample, this clone turned up a few times. Source material: NKG2D-low CD8+ T cells sorted from blood. The chain links TRBV28 to TRBJ2-6; TRBD2 aligns across 7 bases. The TCR sequence derives from a human donor with alopecia areata. CDR3 DNA: TGTGCCAGCAGTCCCCGGGAGGCTGGGGCCAACGTCCTGACTTTC. Residues: CASSPREAGANVLTF. Drawing the rest from reference TRBV28 and TRBJ2-6, the complete variable domain is DVKVTQSSRYLVKRTGEKVFLECVQDMDHENMFWYRQDPGLGLRLIYFSYDVKMKEKGDIPEGYSVSREKKERFSLILESASTNQTSMYLCASSPREAGANVLTFGAGSRLTVL.